The 22 T cell receptor beta chains given below trace back to one sample, sequenced in a study of cytomegalovirus exposure and HLA in healthy donors. Use of 60 Vbeta and 13 Jbeta primers characterized the PCR. Generated by immunoSEQ multiplex PCR, the TCRdb table keeps only in-frame clones and is missing some. The data hold approximately 160,000 clones, with roughly 82% observed a single time. The material sequenced was PBMCs. Receptor source: a girl aged 10-17 years in good health and CMV-seropositive.

CDR3: CASSPPSGVSGYTF. Here the CDR3 DNA reads TGTGCCAGCTCACCACCCTCAGGGGTCTCTGGCTACACCTTC. The V gene is TRBV18, the J gene TRBJ1-2; the D gene is possibly TRBD1 (6 bases). V dropped 0 bases and J dropped 7 bases, with 12 bases sitting between them. The CDR3 has 14 residues. Germline V gene sequence: CDR1 KGHSH, CDR2 LQKENI.

This clone occurred a few times. This chain's CDR3 is CASSLGAGLQQFF. CDR3 DNA sequence: TGTGCCAGCAGCTTGGGGGCAGGACTTCAGCAGTTCTTC. This chain connects TRBV5-5 to TRBJ2-1; D is perhaps TRBD2 (5 bases). The V end was cut by 0 bases, the J end by 11 bases, with 12 bases between. This CDR3 has 13 amino acids. CDR1 and CDR2 (germline): SGHKS, YYEKEE (reference sequence).

The table lists this clone with a count of one. The chain carries TRBV7-2 and TRBJ1-1; tentative D call: TRBD1 (5 bases). The germline V gene has CDR1 SGHTA and CDR2 FQGNSA. Trimming removed 2 bases at V and 7 bases at J, with 14 bases between. This CDR3 has 14 amino acids. The CDR3 DNA follows: TGTGCCAGCAGCTTACTGGGGCTCGGGCTTGAAGCTTTCTTT. It translates to CASSLLGLGLEAFF.

The chain recombines TRBV21-1 with TRBJ1-4. TRBV21-1 is shown as a pseudogene. The CDR3 has 12 residues. This CDR3 reads CASSKAADQLFF. In DNA, the CDR3 is TGTGCCAGCAGCAAAGCGGCGGATCAACTGTTTTTT.

V usage is TRBV2 and J usage is TRBJ1-1; D remains unclear. The CDR3 runs to 12 residues. The V end lost 3 bases, the J end lost 5 bases, and 7 bases lay between the germline ends. The V gene's germline CDR1 is SNHLY and CDR2 FYNNEI. The CDR3: CASSEMRTEAFF. The CDR3 DNA reads as TGTGCCAGCAGTGAGATGCGGACTGAAGCTTTCTTT.

This chain links TRBV7-2 with TRBJ2-7; TRBD2 aligns across 11 bases. Germline V gene lookup returns CDR1 SGHTA and CDR2 FQGNSA. This CDR3 spans 15 amino acids. The V and J ends lost 4 bases and 1 base, in that order; junction bases with no gene match: 3. The CDR3 loop reads CASSSTSGRSYEQYF. The CDR3 DNA sequence: TGTGCCAGCAGCTCAACTAGCGGGAGATCCTACGAGCAGTACTTC.

The table lists this clone with a few counts. The V gene is TRBV5-1, the J gene TRBJ1-1; D uncertain. V was clipped by 7 bases and J by 0 bases, with 7 bases between them. The CDR3 totals 12 residues. The germline V gene encodes CDR1 SGHRS and CDR2 YFSETQ. The CDR3 spells CASGEVNTEAFF. DNA of the CDR3: TGCGCCAGCGGAGAGGTGAACACTGAAGCTTTCTTT.

The chain links TRBV7-9 to TRBJ1-2; 11 bases map to TRBD1. V lost 5 bases to trimming and J lost 8 bases; unmatched junction nucleotides: 7. The CDR3 runs to 14 residues. Germline CDR1 and CDR2: SEHNR and FQNEAQ (reference sequence). CDR3 residues: CASSPGQGVGGYTF. CDR3 nucleotide sequence: TGTGCCAGCAGCCCGGGACAGGGGGTTGGGGGCTACACCTTC.

The chain combines TRBV21-1 with TRBJ2-7; no check of the table's D call, TRBD2, against the DNA was made. TRBV21-1 is deemed a pseudogene. The CDR3 runs 17 residues. The CDR3 here is CASSKRMRLAGAHEQYF. Here the CDR3 DNA reads TGTGCCAGCAGCAAAAGAATGCGACTAGCGGGAGCCCACGAGCAGTACTTC.

The V call is TRBV28, the J call TRBJ2-3; 9 bases map to TRBD1. Germline V gene data show CDR1 as MDHEN and CDR2 as SYDVKM. V shed 5 bases and J 4 bases; nucleotides not matched to a gene: 10. This CDR3 has 16 amino acids. The CDR3 region has the DNA TGTGCCAGCAGTCCCGACAGGGGGGAGGGCCCAGATACGCAGTATTTT. The encoded protein is CASSPDRGEGPDTQYF.

The chain carries TRBV28 and TRBJ2-5, with TRBD2 matching 9 bases. Germline CDR1 is MDHEN and CDR2 is SYDVKM. V shed 7 bases and J 7 bases; nucleotides not matched to a gene: 10. This CDR3 comprises 14 residues. CDR3 nucleotides: TGTGCCAGCACTATAGCGGGAGAGGGCATGACCCAGTACTTC. Translation: CASTIAGEGMTQYF.

This chain connects TRBV11-3 to TRBJ2-7; D unclear. Per the germline V gene, CDR1 is SGHNT and CDR2 is YENEEA. The CDR3 sequence is 15 residues long. V shed 1 base and J shed 0 bases, with 10 bases lying between them. The DNA of the CDR3 is TGTGCCAGCAGCTTAGGACGCGGCAACTCCTACGAGCAGTACTTC. Protein: CASSLGRGNSYEQYF.

The CDR3 region has the DNA TGTGCCAGTGGGGGACAGTCCCAAGAGACCCAGTACTTC. This codes for CASGGQSQETQYF. The chain combines TRBV19 with TRBJ2-5; 7 bases line up with TRBD1. The CDR3 runs 13 residues. V lost 8 bases, J lost 1 base, and 4 bases stayed unmatched. From germline, CDR1 is LNHDA and CDR2 SQIVND (reference sequence).

The rearrangement links TRBV7-9 to TRBJ2-7, with TRBD1 identical over 9 bases. The CDR3 has 13 amino acids. Germline CDR1 is SEHNR and CDR2 is FQNEAQ (reference sequence). As DNA, the CDR3 is TGTGCGGGGGCGGGACAGGGCTCCTACGAGCAGTACTTC. This encodes CAGAGQGSYEQYF.

The gene calls are TRBV6-4 and TRBJ2-3; D might be TRBD1 (6 bases). Germline values: CDR1 MRHNA, CDR2 SNTAGT. Trimming pared 2 bases from V and 4 bases from J, leaving 10 bases between. This CDR3 has 14 amino acids. CDR3: CASSDRGYPDTQYF. The DNA for the CDR3 is TGTGCCAGCAGTGACAGGGGGTACCCAGATACGCAGTATTTT.

The J gene is TRBJ1-3, the V gene TRBV5-1; D is uncertain. CDR3 length: 15 residues. Germline V CDR1 and CDR2: SGHRS, YFSETQ. V lost 4 bases and J lost 0, with 11 bases in between. CDR3 protein: CASSLTTGSGNTIYF. In nucleotides, the CDR3 is TGCGCCAGCAGCCTAACGACTGGCTCTGGAAACACCATATATTTT.

V is TRBV7-2 and J is TRBJ2-5, with 12 bases identical to TRBD2. The CDR3 has 15 amino acids. CDR1 is SGHTA and CDR2 is FQGNSA in the germline V gene. V shed 5 bases and J 1 base; nucleotides not matched to a gene: 2. CDR3 residues: CASSPSGGGQETQYF. DNA of the CDR3: TGTGCCAGCAGCCCTAGCGGGGGGGGCCAAGAGACCCAGTACTTC.

The chain carries TRBV6-5 and TRBJ1-2, with TRBD1 matching 9 bases. The germline gives CDR1 MNHEY, CDR2 SVGAGI. There are 13 residues in the CDR3. V was clipped by 6 bases and J by 4 bases; unmatched bases: 3. DNA of the CDR3: TGTGCCAGCAGCCGGACAGGGGCCTATGGCTACACCTTC. This translates into CASSRTGAYGYTF.

The chain joins TRBV4-2 to TRBJ2-3, with 8 nucleotides matching TRBD2. V shed 8 bases and J 9 bases; nucleotides not matched to a gene: 13. This CDR3 has 14 amino acids. Germline lookup yields CDR1 LGHNA and CDR2 YNFKEQ. CDR3 coding DNA: TGTGCCAGCCGAGATGGCGGGGGGCCAGGGACGCAGTATTTT. Translated, it gives CASRDGGGPGTQYF.

The gene calls are TRBV19 and TRBJ2-2; the D is unclear. Per germline, CDR1 LNHDA and CDR2 SQIVND (reference sequence). This CDR3 has 18 residues. The ends were cut back, 4 bases at V and 3 bases at J, with 21 bases in the middle. This CDR3 is CASSKLVSATVYTGELFF. For the CDR3, the DNA is TGTGCCAGTAGTAAATTGGTCTCCGCGACTGTGTACACCGGGGAGCTGTTTTTT. The full variable domain, its missing parts supplied by reference TRBV19 and TRBJ2-2, is DGGITQSPKYLFRKEGQNVTLSCEQNLNHDAMYWYRQDPGQGLRLIYYSQIVNDFQKGDIAEGYSVSREKKESFPLTVTSAQKNPTAFYLCASSKLVSATVYTGELFFGEGSRLTVL.

This clone was observed a handful of times. The genes are TRBV7-3 and TRBJ2-2; a possible D gene is TRBD2 (6 bases). Germline assignment: CDR1 SGHTA and CDR2 FQGTGA. Deletions cut 4 bases from V and 7 bases from J, with 10 bases between. CDR3 length: 13 amino acids. The DNA for the CDR3 is TGTGCCAGCAGCTCTAGCGCTAACGGGGAGCTGTTTTTT. Translating gives CASSSSANGELFF.

Points on this clone: Compared with germline, one end of the junction differs, possibly owing to a read error. The J gene is TRBJ1-2, the V gene TRBV7-9; D call uncertain. Germline V gives CDR1 SEHNR, CDR2 FQNEAQ (reference sequence). This CDR3 contains 15 residues. This CDR3 is CSSSLSPETHYGYTF. As DNA, the CDR3 is TGTTCCAGCAGCTTATCCCCCGAGACTCACTATGGCTACACCTTC.